This T cell receptor beta chain was retrieved from a study of CD8 T cells in Susac syndrome (dated by TCRdb to between 2018 and 2021). Background on the whole study: Repertoire sequencing was used to test whether CD8+ T cell activation and differentiation in Susac syndrome was antigen driven. The study compared CD8+ T cell repertoire clonality among over 9 healthy donors, approximately 14 Susac syndrome patients and 15 multiple sclerosis patients.

The CDR3 starts with the cysteine, ends with the phenylalanine, and has 13 residues. The read is trimmed to its CDR3 DNA, 39 bases read in frame from base 1. V drops 0 bases and J drops 5 bases, leaving 7 bases in between. Reading the germline V gene gives CDR1 MGHRA and CDR2 YSYEKL. General findings and caveats noted by the study authors: The study acknowledged that relatively few individuals were included in the TCR sequencing and HLA analysis.

As concerns this clonotype: No antigen is known for it. No base-level quality is on record; no much larger clone is a single base apart.

RNA was extracted with the RNeasy kit and roughly 0.5 to 1 ug was reverse transcribed using random hexamers. The immunoSEQ multiplex PCR assay, covering 54 Vbeta and 13 Jbeta segments, was used to amplify TCR beta CDR3 regions. PCR amplification bias was corrected using a synthetic template baseline for primer optimization and computational correction. The study's own analysis went as follows. Reads were annotated to V, D and J genes according to IMGT and were analyzed with immunoSEQ Analyzer, with only productive sequences retained. Clonality was calculated as one minus the Shannon entropy normalized by log2 of the number of productive unique sequences. For each patient and control, public and private clones were evaluated within the 100 most prevalent clones. Susac-specific clones were defined as absent from healthy and MS cohorts, around 970 published viral clones and other ImmuneACCESS disease sequences. TCRdb reprocessed the public reads (quality trimming at Q25 with fastp, clone calling with MiXCR) and kept in-frame beta chains. A single entry per CDR3 protein holds the most common genes and DNA from its merged rows. These V and J calls derive from TCRdb rather than the authors' analysis. Counted in this sample were 65,000 to 75,000 distinct CDR3 sequences; roughly 94% of them appeared once. Of the sample, roughly 0.24% falls within the top ten clones.

High-throughput TCR beta sequencing profiled peripheral blood CD8+ and CD4+ T cells from healthy donors, Susac syndrome patients and multiple sclerosis patients. Healthy donors were included as age- and sex-matched controls. Bulk CD8+ and CD4+ T cells were purified by magnetic negative isolation, while CD8+ TEMRA cells were enriched using FACS. Blood was drawn into EDTA tubes, processed within 24 hours, and PBMCs were isolated by density gradient centrifugation. PBMCs intended for TCR sequencing were cryopreserved in liquid nitrogen and thawed later in a water bath at 37 degrees C. The sorted or isolated CD4+, CD8+ and CD8+ TEMRA cells had a purity of 90% or higher.

Material: CD8+ T cells from PBMCs. This TCR derives from a human donor in good health. Here the chain combines TRBV4-1 and TRBJ2-5; no confident D gene assignment can be made. The CDR3 corresponds to CASSQESWETQYF. The DNA sequence is TGCGCCAGCAGCCAAGAATCCTGGGAGACCCAGTACTTC.